This TCR beta chain was captured by sequencing in a study of Ad26.COV2.S vaccination and SARS-CoV-2 variants. General study findings and limits: Compared with placebo recipients, vaccine recipients had higher spike-specific TCR breadth. Reports say spike-specific CD8+ and CD4+ T cell responses covered substantial breadth after vaccination.

Germline assignment: CDR1 ENHRY and CDR2 SYGVKD. V lost 4 bases to trimming and J lost 4 bases; unmatched junction nucleotides: 0. This CDR3 spans 13 amino acids. The assay was immunoSEQ multiplex PCR, and TCRdb's table has in-frame clones only and misses some. Found here are approximately 480,000 clones, roughly nine tenths of them singletons; the top ten hold roughly 13%. This clone was found once. Its antigen is unknown. The treatment was: roughly 20 received Ad26.COV2.S at low or high dose, single or two shots; roughly five received placebo; per-sample allocation not given. All samples were drawn on day 63, counting from the first vaccine or placebo injection. The vaccine delivered Wuhan-strain SARS-CoV-2 spike through an Ad26 vector.

This TCR derives from a person between 18 and 65 years old who received the Ad26.COV2.S COVID-19 vaccine or a placebo. The specimen was peripheral blood, collected in a trial of Ad26.COV2.S vaccine versus placebo. The rearrangement joins TRBV10-3 to TRBJ2-5, with 10 bases that match TRBD2. CDR3 sequence (DNA): TGTGCCATCAGTGGACTAGCGGGAGAGACCCAGTACTTC. Translating gives CAISGLAGETQYF.